The following is a TCR beta chain sequence with its context. Germline CDR1 GTSNPN, CDR2 SVGIG (reference sequence). CDR3 size: 16 residues. V lost 4 bases and J lost 1; bases outside the gene matches: 5. The sample is drawn from a study of Ad26.COV2.S vaccination and SARS-CoV-2 variants. Treatment meaning: around 19 received Ad26.COV2.S at low or high dose, single or two shots; several received placebo; per-sample allocation not given. Vaccine and placebo recipients were sampled on day 63 after the first injection. The donor's status was that of an adult aged 18-55 years in Boston. SARS-CoV-2 spike from the Wuhan strain was encoded by the vaccine, an Ad26 vector. Generated by immunoSEQ multiplex PCR, the TCRdb table keeps only in-frame clones and is missing some. The table includes some 500,000 clones, roughly nine tenths detected once.

This receptor was identified in a person between 18 and 65 years old who received the Ad26.COV2.S COVID-19 vaccine or a placebo. The chain couples TRBV30 to TRBJ2-2, with 11 bases matching TRBD2. Sample: peripheral blood, taken in a trial of Ad26.COV2.S vaccine versus placebo. Written as DNA, the CDR3 is TGTGCCTGGAAGCAGACTAGCGGGGTGAACACCGGGGAGCTGTTTTTT. As protein: CAWKQTSGVNTGELFF.